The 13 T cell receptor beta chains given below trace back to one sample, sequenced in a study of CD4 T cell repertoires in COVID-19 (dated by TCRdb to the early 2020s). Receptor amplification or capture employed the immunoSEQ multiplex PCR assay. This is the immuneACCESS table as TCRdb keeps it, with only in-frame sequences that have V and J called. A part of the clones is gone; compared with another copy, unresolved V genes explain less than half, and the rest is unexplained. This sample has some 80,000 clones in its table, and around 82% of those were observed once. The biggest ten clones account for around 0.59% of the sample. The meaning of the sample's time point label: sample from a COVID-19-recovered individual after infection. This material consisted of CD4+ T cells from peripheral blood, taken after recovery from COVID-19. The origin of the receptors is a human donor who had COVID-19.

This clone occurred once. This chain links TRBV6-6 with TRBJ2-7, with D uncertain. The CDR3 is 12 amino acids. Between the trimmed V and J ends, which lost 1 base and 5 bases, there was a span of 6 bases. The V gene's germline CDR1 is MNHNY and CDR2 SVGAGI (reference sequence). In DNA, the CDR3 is TGTGCCAGCAGTTACTTGGGGAACGAGCAGTACTTC. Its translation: CASSYLGNEQYF.

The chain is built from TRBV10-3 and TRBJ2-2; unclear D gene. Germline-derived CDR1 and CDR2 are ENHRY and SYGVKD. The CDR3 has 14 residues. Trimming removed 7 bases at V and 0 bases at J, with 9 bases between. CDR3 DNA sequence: TGTGCCATCACGAGCGCTGCGAACACCGGGGAGCTGTTTTTT. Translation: CAITSAANTGELFF.

The chain's CDR3 is CASSPGGLRDNEQYF. For the CDR3, the DNA is TGCGCCAGCAGCCCTGGGGGACTACGCGACAACGAGCAGTACTTC. The rearrangement links TRBV5-1 to TRBJ2-7, with TRBD2 identical over 7 bases. Trimming removed 4 bases from V and 5 bases from J; junction bases left unmatched: 12. This CDR3 region has 15 residues. Germline V lookup: CDR1 SGHRS, CDR2 YFSETQ.

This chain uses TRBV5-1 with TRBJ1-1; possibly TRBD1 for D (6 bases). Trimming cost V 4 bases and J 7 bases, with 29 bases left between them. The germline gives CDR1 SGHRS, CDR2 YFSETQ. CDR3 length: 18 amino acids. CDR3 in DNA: TGCGCCAGCAGCGTGGCGGGGTTTTTGGGGGCAAGTTCTTATGAAGCTTTCTTT. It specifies CASSVAGFLGASSYEAFF.

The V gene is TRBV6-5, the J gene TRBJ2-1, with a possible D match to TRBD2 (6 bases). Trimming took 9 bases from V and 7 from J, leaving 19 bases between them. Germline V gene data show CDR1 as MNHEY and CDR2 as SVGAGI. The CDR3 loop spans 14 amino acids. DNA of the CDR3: TGTGCCAGTATAGGGGACTTTCCCAAGAATGAGCAGTTCTTC. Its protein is CASIGDFPKNEQFF.

Here the CDR3 reads CASGRQGSGSEQFF. DNA for the CDR3: TGCGCCAGCGGCCGCCAGGGTTCAGGGAGTGAGCAGTTCTTC. The chain has TRBV5-1 and TRBJ2-1; D possibly uses TRBD1 or TRBD2 (5 bases each). V lost 7 bases to trimming and J lost 9 bases, with 20 bases between them. Germline lookup yields CDR1 SGHRS and CDR2 YFSETQ. This CDR3 spans 14 amino acids.

The CDR3 coding sequence is TGTGCCAGCAGCTTGATACGGAGCCTTACAATGGGGCAGTTCTTC. It translates to CASSLIRSLTMGQFF. The J gene is TRBJ2-1, the V gene TRBV5-6; D remains ambiguous. V was clipped by 1 base and J by 12 bases, with 20 bases between them. This CDR3 is built from 15 residues. CDR1 and CDR2 from the germline V gene are SGHDT and YYEEEE.

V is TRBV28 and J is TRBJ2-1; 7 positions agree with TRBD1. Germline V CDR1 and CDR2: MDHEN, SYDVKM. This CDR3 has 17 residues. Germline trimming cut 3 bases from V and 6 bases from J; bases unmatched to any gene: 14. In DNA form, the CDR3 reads TGTGCCAGCAGTTTCGTAATTCTCAGGGACAGACCCAATGAGCAGTTCTTC. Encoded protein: CASSFVILRDRPNEQFF.

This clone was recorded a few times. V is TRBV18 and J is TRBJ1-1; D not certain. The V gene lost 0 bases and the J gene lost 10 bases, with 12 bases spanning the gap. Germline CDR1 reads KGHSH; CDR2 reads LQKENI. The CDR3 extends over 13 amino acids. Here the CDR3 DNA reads TGTGCCAGCTCACCACCGGTGGGGAGCATAGCTTTCTTT. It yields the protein CASSPPVGSIAFF.

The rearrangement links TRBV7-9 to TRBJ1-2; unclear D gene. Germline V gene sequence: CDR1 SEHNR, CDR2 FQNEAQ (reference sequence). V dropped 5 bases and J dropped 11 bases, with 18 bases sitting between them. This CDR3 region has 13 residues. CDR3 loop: CASSDHWTKEYTF. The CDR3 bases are TGTGCCAGCAGCGATCATTGGACCAAGGAGTACACCTTC.

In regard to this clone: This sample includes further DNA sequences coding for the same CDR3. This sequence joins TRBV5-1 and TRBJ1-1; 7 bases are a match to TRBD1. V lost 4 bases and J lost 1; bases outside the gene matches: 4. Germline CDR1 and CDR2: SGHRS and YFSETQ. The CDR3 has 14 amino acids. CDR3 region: CASSGPGGNTEAFF. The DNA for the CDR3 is TGCGCCAGCAGCGGCCCAGGGGGGAACACTGAAGCTTTCTTT.

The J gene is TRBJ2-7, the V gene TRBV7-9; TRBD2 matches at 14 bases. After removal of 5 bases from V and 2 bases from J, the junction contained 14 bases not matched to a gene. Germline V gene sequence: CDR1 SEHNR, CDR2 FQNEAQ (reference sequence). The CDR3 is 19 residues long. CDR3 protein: CASSQGRTGTSGSAYEQYF. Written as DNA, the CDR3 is TGTGCCAGCAGCCAGGGGCGTACCGGGACTAGCGGGAGTGCCTACGAGCAGTACTTC. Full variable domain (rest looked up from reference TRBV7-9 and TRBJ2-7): DTGVSQNPRHKITKRGQNVTFRCDPISEHNRLYWYRQTLGQGPEFLTYFQNEAQLEKSRLLSDRFSAERPKGSFSTLEIQRTEQGDSAMYLCASSQGRTGTSGSAYEQYFGPGTRLTVT.

DNA for the CDR3: TGTGCCAGCAGTTTCGCGGGATATGGCTACACCTTC. Protein product: CASSFAGYGYTF. V is TRBV12-3 or TRBV12-4 and J is TRBJ1-2, with unresolved D. CDR3 length: 12 residues. V gave up 3 bases and J gave up 5 bases, with 7 bases separating them.